These 32 T cell receptor beta chains were sequenced from one sample in a study of CD8 T cells in Susac syndrome. The RNA input was 0.5 to 1 ug, and it was reverse transcribed with random hexamers. TCRdb passed the immunoSEQ multiplex PCR reads through MiXCR, listing each CDR3 protein once. The sample holds about 290,000 distinct CDR3 sequences, roughly 85% seen once. The sample comprised CD8+ T cells from PBMCs. Source of these receptors: a human donor with multiple sclerosis.

This clonotype was counted a few times. The chain has TRBV30 and TRBJ2-2; D may be TRBD1 or TRBD2 (5 bases each). The CDR3 is made up of 11 amino acids. The germline gives CDR1 GTSNPN, CDR2 SVGIG (reference sequence). Trimming took off 5 bases at V and 4 bases at J, with 5 bases between the two ends. CDR3 sequence (DNA): TGTGCCTGGGGGGGCACCGGGGAGCTGTTTTTT. Protein sequence: CAWGGTGELFF.

The gene calls are TRBV28 and TRBJ2-3; TRBD2 aligns across 10 bases. The CDR3 spans 17 residues. The germline gives CDR1 MDHEN, CDR2 SYDVKM. The trim removed 3 bases at V and 5 bases at J, leaving 11 bases unmatched. This CDR3 reads CASSFPLAGGQEDTQYF. CDR3 DNA sequence: TGTGCCAGCAGTTTTCCCTTAGCGGGAGGCCAGGAAGATACGCAGTATTTT. The whole variable domain, filled in from reference TRBV28 and TRBJ2-3, reads DVKVTQSSRYLVKRTGEKVFLECVQDMDHENMFWYRQDPGLGLRLIYFSYDVKMKEKGDIPEGYSVSREKKERFSLILESASTNQTSMYLCASSFPLAGGQEDTQYFGPGTRLTVL.

J is TRBJ1-5 and V is TRBV2, with 7 nucleotides matching TRBD1. The ends lost 3 bases at V and 4 bases at J; junction bases unmatched: 3. The CDR3 is 14 amino acids. CDR1 and CDR2 from the germline V gene are SNHLY and FYNNEI. As DNA, the CDR3 is TGTGCCAGCAGTGAGATACAGGGGAATCAGCCCCAGCATTTT. It is translated as CASSEIQGNQPQHF.

The chain employs TRBV4-1 and TRBJ2-7; D remains ambiguous. Trimming shortened V by 0 bases and J by 3 bases, and 15 bases separated the two germline ends. The CDR3 sequence is 16 residues long. Germline-derived CDR1 and CDR2 are MGHRA and YSYEKL. CDR3 sequence: CASSQDWALRNYEQYF. As DNA, the CDR3 is TGCGCCAGCAGCCAAGATTGGGCCTTAAGGAACTACGAGCAGTACTTC.

The genes are TRBV13 and TRBJ1-1; D remains ambiguous. Germline lookup yields CDR1 PRHDT and CDR2 FYEKMQ (reference sequence). V was shortened by 2 bases and J by 3 bases, with 13 bases between the two germline ends. The CDR3 has 15 amino acids. The chain's CDR3 is CASSLSGEGDTEAFF. CDR3 coding DNA: TGTGCCAGCAGCTTAAGCGGGGAGGGAGACACTGAAGCTTTCTTT.

The chain links TRBV6-5 to TRBJ2-7; D might be TRBD1 or TRBD2, each matching 5 bases. The CDR3 sequence is 14 residues long. Germline assignment: CDR1 MNHEY and CDR2 SVGAGI. V was pared by 2 bases and J by 6 bases, with 14 bases between. The CDR3 spells CASSYGQGRGEQYF. CDR3 DNA sequence: TGTGCCAGCAGTTACGGTCAGGGACGAGGCGAGCAGTACTTC.

The chain employs TRBV7-9 and TRBJ1-1; 8 bases are a match to TRBD1. Germline V lookup: CDR1 SEHNR, CDR2 FQNEAQ (reference sequence). The junction had 18 bases not matched to a gene; V was cut back by 5 bases and J by 7 bases. The CDR3 is 17 residues long. The CDR3 spells CASSPDRGRIMGHEAFF. The CDR3 coding sequence is TGTGCCAGCAGCCCCGACAGGGGACGCATCATGGGGCATGAAGCTTTCTTT. The complete variable domain, with remaining parts taken from reference TRBV7-9 and TRBJ1-1, reads DTGVSQNPRHKITKRGQNVTFRCDPISEHNRLYWYRQTLGQGPEFLTYFQNEAQLEKSRLLSDRFSAERPKGSFSTLEIQRTEQGDSAMYLCASSPDRGRIMGHEAFFGQGTRLTVV.

The chain couples TRBV4-3 to TRBJ1-1; D may be TRBD1 (5 bases). This CDR3 has 16 amino acids. The germline CDR1 and CDR2 sequences are LGHNA and YSLEER. V lost 3 bases and J lost 0, with 14 bases in between. CDR3 amino acids: CASSHRVLAVNTEAFF. The CDR3 DNA reads as TGCGCCAGCAGCCACAGGGTTTTGGCGGTGAACACTGAAGCTTTCTTT.

V usage is TRBV5-6 and J usage is TRBJ1-3; D is possibly TRBD1 (5 bases). The CDR3 is made up of 12 amino acids. CDR1 SGHDT and CDR2 YYEEEE come from the germline V gene. The V and J ends lost 5 bases and 8 bases respectively, with 11 bases between them. CDR3 protein: CASSWGEDTIYF. The DNA for the CDR3 is TGTGCCAGCAGTTGGGGGGAGGACACCATATATTTT.

The gene calls are TRBV6-2 or TRBV6-3 and TRBJ2-7; D perhaps matches TRBD2 (6 bases). The germline CDR1 and CDR2 sequences are MNHEY and SVGEGT. Trimming cost V 2 bases and J 2 bases, with 10 bases left between them. This CDR3 region has 14 residues. The DNA for the CDR3 is TGTGCCAGCAGTTACGCGGGGAACCCCTACGAGCAGTACTTC. This gives the protein CASSYAGNPYEQYF.

The V call is TRBV4-1, the J call TRBJ2-7, with TRBD1 matching over 9 bases. Germline lookup yields CDR1 MGHRA and CDR2 YSYEKL. CDR3 length: 15 amino acids. V lost 4 bases, J lost 2 bases, and 6 bases stayed unmatched. The CDR3: CASSRVDRGAYEQYF. In DNA form, the CDR3 reads TGCGCCAGCAGCCGGGTCGACAGGGGGGCCTACGAGCAGTACTTC.

This clonotype has only a few counts. The chain has TRBV19 and TRBJ1-1; unclear D gene. V was pared by 8 bases and J by 4 bases, with 20 bases between. The CDR3 is made up of 15 amino acids. From germline, CDR1 is LNHDA and CDR2 SQIVND (reference sequence). CDR3 loop: CASSPRPPGGTEAFF. DNA for the CDR3: TGTGCCAGTTCCCCCCGCCCCCCGGGAGGCACTGAAGCTTTCTTT.

This clonotype was picked up one time. The J gene is TRBJ2-5, the V gene TRBV20-1; 11 nucleotides align to TRBD1. Germline V gene sequence: CDR1 DFQATT, CDR2 SNEGSKA (reference sequence). The CDR3 covers 15 residues. V lost 2 bases, J lost 5 bases, and 7 bases stayed unmatched. The CDR3 is CSARKWDRGRETQYF. CDR3 sequence (DNA): TGCAGTGCTAGAAAATGGGACAGGGGGAGGGAGACCCAGTACTTC.

This clonotype was seen only a few times. V usage is TRBV5-1 and J usage is TRBJ2-4; TRBD2 aligns across 8 bases. V lost 0 bases, J lost 5 bases, and 4 bases stayed unmatched. The germline gives CDR1 SGHRS, CDR2 YFSETQ. This CDR3 has 15 residues. In DNA, the CDR3 is TGCGCCAGCAGCTTGGGTCATAGCGGGGAAAACATTCAGTACTTC. Its protein is CASSLGHSGENIQYF.

V gene TRBV2 combines with J gene TRBJ1-2; 9 bases are shared with TRBD1. Unmatched junction bases numbered 7, after V lost 10 bases and J lost 4 bases. CDR3 length equals 13 residues. Germline V gene lookup returns CDR1 SNHLY and CDR2 FYNNEI. The CDR3 loop is CATTGGEIYGYTF. The CDR3 DNA reads TGTGCCACTACAGGGGGCGAAATCTATGGCTACACCTTC. Combining the CDR3 with reference TRBV2 and TRBJ1-2 gives the whole variable domain EPEVTQTPSHQVTQMGQEVILRCVPISNHLYFYWYRQILGQKVEFLVSFYNNEISEKSEIFDDQFSVERPDGSNFTLKIRSTKLEDSAMYFCATTGGEIYGYTFGSGTRLTVV.

This clonotype was seen a single time. The V gene is TRBV29-1, the J gene TRBJ2-1; the D gene could be TRBD1 or TRBD2 (5 bases each). Trimming stripped 4 bases from V and 4 bases from J, with 14 bases between. Germline loops: CDR1 SQVTM, CDR2 ANQGSEA. This CDR3 contains 14 residues. The CDR3 is CSVVLGTAYNEQFF. The CDR3 coding sequence is TGCAGCGTTGTACTGGGGACGGCGTACAATGAGCAGTTCTTC.

The rearrangement joins TRBV20-1 to TRBJ1-2, with D perhaps TRBD1 (5 bases). Germline V gene sequence: CDR1 DFQATT, CDR2 SNEGSKA (reference sequence). Trimming pared 1 base from V and 0 bases from J, leaving 12 bases between. The length of the CDR3 is 15 residues. CDR3 DNA: TGCAGTGCTAGAGGTGGGACCACAGCTAACTATGGCTACACCTTC. This gives the protein CSARGGTTANYGYTF.

The V gene is TRBV27, the J gene TRBJ1-1; 7 bases are shared with TRBD1. Losses at the gene ends were 0 bases for V and 5 bases for J; bases not matched to a gene: 6. The CDR3 runs to 15 residues. The germline V gene has CDR1 MNHEY and CDR2 SMNVEV (reference sequence). The CDR3 spells CASSLSGQGVTEAFF. The CDR3 DNA reads as TGTGCCAGCAGTTTATCTGGGCAGGGGGTGACTGAAGCTTTCTTT.

The chain joins TRBV6-2 or TRBV6-3 to TRBJ2-1; no definite D call. This CDR3 is 14 amino acids long. Trimming shortened V by 2 bases and J by 5 bases, and 10 bases separated the two germline ends. Germline values: CDR1 MNHEY, CDR2 SVGEGT. The CDR3 is CASSYRRNHNEQFF. In DNA, the CDR3 is TGTGCCAGCAGTTACCGGCGGAATCACAATGAGCAGTTCTTC.

The V gene is TRBV6-5, the J gene TRBJ2-7, with 8 nucleotides matching TRBD2. The germline V gene has CDR1 MNHEY and CDR2 SVGAGI. The V segment lost 5 bases and the J segment 5 bases; nucleotides outside the gene matches: 11. This CDR3 has 15 residues. The CDR3 reads CASSNGAGRADEQYF. CDR3 in DNA: TGTGCCAGCAGTAATGGGGCCGGGAGGGCCGACGAGCAGTACTTC.

CDR3 DNA: TGTGCTATGGACTTTGCCTACGAGCAGTACTTC. Its translation: CAMDFAYEQYF. The V gene is TRBV30, the J gene TRBJ2-7; D is perhaps TRBD2 (5 bases). This CDR3 is 11 amino acids long. The germline gives CDR1 GTSNPN, CDR2 SVGIG (reference sequence).

The chain combines TRBV6-2 or TRBV6-3 with TRBJ2-1, with 7 bases that match TRBD2. CDR1 MNHEY and CDR2 SVGEGT come from the germline V gene. This CDR3 is 16 amino acids long. V gave up 7 bases and J gave up 4 bases; unmatched junction bases: 13. The CDR3 DNA is TGTGCCAGCAAAGGGAGGGCCCTCGTGGGGTACAATGAGCAGTTCTTC. Its translation: CASKGRALVGYNEQFF.

This clonotype was seen only a few times. The gene calls are TRBV12-3 or TRBV12-4 and TRBJ2-1; D gene ambiguous. V was shortened by 1 base and J by 7 bases, with 8 bases between the two germline ends. This CDR3 comprises 13 residues. In DNA, the CDR3 is TGTGCCAGCAGTTTAGACGACGGGAATGAGCAGTTCTTC. It encodes CASSLDDGNEQFF.

This chain connects TRBV15 to TRBJ2-5; 8 nucleotides line up with TRBD2. Germline CDR1 is LNHNV and CDR2 is YYDKDF (reference sequence). CDR3 length: 17 residues. The V segment lost 0 bases and the J segment 0 bases; nucleotides outside the gene matches: 6. The CDR3 spells CATSRDQLAEDQETQYF. DNA of the CDR3: TGTGCCACCAGCAGAGATCAACTAGCGGAGGACCAAGAGACCCAGTACTTC.

The rearrangement uses TRBV7-9 and TRBJ2-3; D might be TRBD2 (5 bases). Trimming stripped 4 bases from V and 5 bases from J, with 19 bases between. The CDR3 loop spans 16 amino acids. Germline CDR1 and CDR2: SEHNR and FQNEAQ (reference sequence). The DNA of the CDR3 is TGTGCCAGCAGCTCCCCACGCGGAGACGAGGGAGATACGCAGTATTTT. This gives the protein CASSSPRGDEGDTQYF.

The rearrangement uses TRBV15 and TRBJ2-5; no firm D call. The CDR3 runs 15 residues. Germline loops: CDR1 LNHNV, CDR2 YYDKDF (reference sequence). Trimming cost V 4 bases and J 0 bases, with 12 bases left between them. The CDR3 coding sequence is TGTGCCACCAGCAAGCTCGCAGAGCACCAAGAGACCCAGTACTTC. Translated, it gives CATSKLAEHQETQYF.

The genes are TRBV19 and TRBJ2-1, with 7 bases identical to TRBD1. The V and J ends lost 10 bases and 7 bases, in that order; junction bases with no gene match: 13. CDR3 length: 14 amino acids. Germline lookup yields CDR1 LNHDA and CDR2 SQIVND (reference sequence). Here the CDR3 DNA reads TGTGCCACAAACCGGGACAGATCTAGAAATGAGCAGTTCTTC. It translates to CATNRDRSRNEQFF.

V and J are TRBV20-1 and TRBJ1-1, with a possible D match to TRBD1 (6 bases). The CDR3 contains 14 residues. Deletions cut 1 base from V and 3 bases from J, with 12 bases between. Per the germline V gene, CDR1 is DFQATT and CDR2 is SNEGSKA (reference sequence). This CDR3 is CSARVSGGYTEAFF. The CDR3 DNA reads as TGCAGTGCTAGAGTTTCGGGGGGCTACACTGAAGCTTTCTTT.

The V gene is TRBV28, the J gene TRBJ2-7; 7 bases line up with TRBD2. The CDR3 is 14 residues long. Trimming cost V 7 bases and J 3 bases; bases outside gene matches: 9. Germline V gene lookup returns CDR1 MDHEN and CDR2 SYDVKM. DNA of the CDR3: TGTGCCAGCACCCTCGGCGGGGGATACTACGAGCAGTACTTC. It translates to CASTLGGGYYEQYF.

The chain carries TRBV29-1 and TRBJ2-7, with TRBD2 matching 8 bases. Germline CDR1 SQVTM, CDR2 ANQGSEA. After removal of 1 base from V and 2 bases from J, the junction contained 4 bases not matched to a gene. CDR3 length: 14 residues. CDR3 DNA sequence: TGCAGCGTTGAAGGTAGCGGGGTTCCCTACGAGCAGTACTTC. This encodes CSVEGSGVPYEQYF.

In the case of this clonotype: One junction end disagrees with the germline gene, perhaps due to a read error. The chain uses TRBV18 and TRBJ2-7, with D perhaps TRBD2 (6 bases). The CDR3 is made up of 14 amino acids. The germline V gene has CDR1 KGHSH and CDR2 LQKENI. CDR3 bases: TGTGCCAGCTCACCACCGGGGACTCCCTACGACCAGTACTTC. Amino acid sequence: CASSPPGTPYDQYF.

This chain links TRBV4-3 with TRBJ1-5; 7 bases are a match to TRBD1. The CDR3 runs to 14 residues. Germline V lookup: CDR1 LGHNA, CDR2 YSLEER. Trimming at V came to 5 bases and at J to 2 bases, leaving 3 bases not matched to a gene. CDR3 protein: CASSYDRGNQPQHF. The DNA for the CDR3 is TGCGCCAGCAGCTACGACAGGGGCAATCAGCCCCAGCATTTT.